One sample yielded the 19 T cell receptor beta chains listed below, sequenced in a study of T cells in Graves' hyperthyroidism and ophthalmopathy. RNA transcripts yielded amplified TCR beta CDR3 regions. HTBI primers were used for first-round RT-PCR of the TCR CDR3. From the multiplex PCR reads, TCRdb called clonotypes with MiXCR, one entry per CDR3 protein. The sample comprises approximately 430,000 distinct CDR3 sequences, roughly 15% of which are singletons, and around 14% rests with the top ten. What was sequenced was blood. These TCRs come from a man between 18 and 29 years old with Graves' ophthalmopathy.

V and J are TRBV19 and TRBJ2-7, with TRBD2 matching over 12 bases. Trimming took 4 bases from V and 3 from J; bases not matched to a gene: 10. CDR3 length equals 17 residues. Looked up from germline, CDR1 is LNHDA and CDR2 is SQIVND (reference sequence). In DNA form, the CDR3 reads TGTGCCAGTAGTAAAGGACTAGCGGGGATGCCTCGCTACGAGCAGTACTTC. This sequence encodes CASSKGLAGMPRYEQYF.

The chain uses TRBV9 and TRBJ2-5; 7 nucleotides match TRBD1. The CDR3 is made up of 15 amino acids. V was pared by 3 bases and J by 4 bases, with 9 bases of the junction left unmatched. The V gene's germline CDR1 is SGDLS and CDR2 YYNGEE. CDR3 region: CASSAHRGVAETQYF. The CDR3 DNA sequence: TGTGCCAGCAGCGCCCACAGGGGAGTAGCAGAGACCCAGTACTTC.

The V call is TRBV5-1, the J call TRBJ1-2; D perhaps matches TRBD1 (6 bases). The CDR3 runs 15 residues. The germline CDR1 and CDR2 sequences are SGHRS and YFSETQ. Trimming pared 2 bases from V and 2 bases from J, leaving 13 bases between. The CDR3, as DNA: TGCGCCAGCAGCTTCGGGACAAGGTTGAACTATGGCTACACCTTC. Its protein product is CASSFGTRLNYGYTF.

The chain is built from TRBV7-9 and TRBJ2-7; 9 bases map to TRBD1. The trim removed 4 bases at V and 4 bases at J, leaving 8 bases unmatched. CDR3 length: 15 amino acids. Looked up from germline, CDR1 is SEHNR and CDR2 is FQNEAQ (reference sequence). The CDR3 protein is CASSSGTGIIYEQYF. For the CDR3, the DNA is TGTGCCAGCAGCTCTGGGACAGGGATTATTTACGAGCAGTACTTC.

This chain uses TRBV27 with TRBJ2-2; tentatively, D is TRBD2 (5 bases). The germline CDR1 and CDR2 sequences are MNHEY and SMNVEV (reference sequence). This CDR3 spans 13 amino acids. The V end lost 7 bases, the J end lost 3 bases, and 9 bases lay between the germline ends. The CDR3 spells CASMMGDTGELFF. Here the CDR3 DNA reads TGTGCCAGCATGATGGGAGACACCGGGGAGCTGTTTTTT.

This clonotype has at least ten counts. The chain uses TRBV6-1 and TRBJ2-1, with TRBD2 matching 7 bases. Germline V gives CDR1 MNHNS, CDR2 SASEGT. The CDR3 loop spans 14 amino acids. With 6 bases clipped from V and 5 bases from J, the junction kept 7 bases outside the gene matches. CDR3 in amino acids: CASRLAGDHNEQFF. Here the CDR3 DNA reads TGTGCCAGCAGGTTGGCGGGGGATCACAATGAGCAGTTCTTC.

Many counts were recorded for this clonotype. CDR3 residues: CASSTWDATRLDTQYF. CDR3 in DNA: TGTGCCAGCAGTACTTGGGACGCCACTCGGCTAGATACGCAGTATTTT. The rearrangement joins TRBV6-1 to TRBJ2-3, with D perhaps matching TRBD1 or TRBD2 (5 bases each). CDR3 size: 16 residues. The germline gives CDR1 MNHNS, CDR2 SASEGT. V dropped 5 bases and J dropped 5 bases, with 20 bases sitting between them.

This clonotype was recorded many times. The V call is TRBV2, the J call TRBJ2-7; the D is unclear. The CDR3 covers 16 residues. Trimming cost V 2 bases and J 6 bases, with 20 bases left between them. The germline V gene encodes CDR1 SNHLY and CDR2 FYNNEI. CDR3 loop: CASSEFGGNAPVEQYF. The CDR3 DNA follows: TGTGCCAGCAGTGAATTTGGTGGCAATGCCCCAGTCGAGCAGTACTTC.

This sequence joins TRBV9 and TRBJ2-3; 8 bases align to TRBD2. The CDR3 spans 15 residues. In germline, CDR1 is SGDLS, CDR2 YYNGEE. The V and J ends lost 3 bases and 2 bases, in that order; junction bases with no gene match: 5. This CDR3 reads CASSGLATLTDTQYF. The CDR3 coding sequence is TGTGCCAGCAGCGGACTAGCGACACTCACAGATACGCAGTATTTT.

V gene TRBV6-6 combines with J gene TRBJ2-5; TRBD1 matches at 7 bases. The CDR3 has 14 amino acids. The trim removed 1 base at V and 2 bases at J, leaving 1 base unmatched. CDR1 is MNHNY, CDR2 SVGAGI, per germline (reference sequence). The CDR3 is CASSYWGQQETQYF. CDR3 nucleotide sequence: TGTGCCAGCAGTTACTGGGGACAGCAAGAGACCCAGTACTTC.

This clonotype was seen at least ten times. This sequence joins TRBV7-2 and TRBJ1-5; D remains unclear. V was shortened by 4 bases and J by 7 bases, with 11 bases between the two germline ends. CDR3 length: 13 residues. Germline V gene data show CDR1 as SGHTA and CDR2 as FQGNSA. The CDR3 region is CASSSWSGQPQHF. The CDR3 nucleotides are TGTGCCAGCAGCTCGTGGTCGGGGCAGCCCCAGCATTTT.

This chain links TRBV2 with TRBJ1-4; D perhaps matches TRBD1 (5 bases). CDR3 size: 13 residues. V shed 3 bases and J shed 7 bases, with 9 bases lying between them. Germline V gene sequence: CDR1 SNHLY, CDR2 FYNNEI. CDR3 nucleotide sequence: TGTGCCAGCAGTGAGGGGGATAGTGAAAAACTGTTTTTT. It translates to CASSEGDSEKLFF. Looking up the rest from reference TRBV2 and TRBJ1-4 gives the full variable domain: EPEVTQTPSHQVTQMGQEVILRCVPISNHLYFYWYRQILGQKVEFLVSFYNNEISEKSEIFDDQFSVERPDGSNFTLKIRSTKLEDSAMYFCASSEGDSEKLFFGSGTQLSVL.

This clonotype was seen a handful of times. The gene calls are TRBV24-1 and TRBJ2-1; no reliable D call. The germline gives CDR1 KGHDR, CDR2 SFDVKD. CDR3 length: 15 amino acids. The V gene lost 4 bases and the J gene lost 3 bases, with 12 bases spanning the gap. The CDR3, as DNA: TGTGCCACCAGTGAAGCCAGCGACCTCTACAATGAGCAGTTCTTC. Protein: CATSEASDLYNEQFF.

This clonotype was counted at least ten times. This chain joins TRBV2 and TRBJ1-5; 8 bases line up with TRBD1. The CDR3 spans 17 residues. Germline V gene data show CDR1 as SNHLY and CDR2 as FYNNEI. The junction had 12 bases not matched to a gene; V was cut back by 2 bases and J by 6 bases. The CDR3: CASSEKPPDRGGQPQHF. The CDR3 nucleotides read TGTGCCAGCAGTGAAAAACCCCCAGACAGGGGTGGTCAGCCCCAGCATTTT.

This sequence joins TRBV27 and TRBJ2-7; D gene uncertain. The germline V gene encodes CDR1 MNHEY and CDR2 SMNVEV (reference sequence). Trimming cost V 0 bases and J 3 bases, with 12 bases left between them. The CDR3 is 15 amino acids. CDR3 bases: TGTGCCAGCAGTTTATCCCCCGCGATAAACTACGAGCAGTACTTC. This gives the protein CASSLSPAINYEQYF.

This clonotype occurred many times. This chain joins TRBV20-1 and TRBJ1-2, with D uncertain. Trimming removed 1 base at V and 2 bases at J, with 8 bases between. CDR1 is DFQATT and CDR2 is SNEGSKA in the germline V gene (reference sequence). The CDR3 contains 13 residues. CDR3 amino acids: CSARAAGNYGYTF. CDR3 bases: TGCAGTGCTAGAGCAGCCGGGAACTATGGCTACACCTTC.

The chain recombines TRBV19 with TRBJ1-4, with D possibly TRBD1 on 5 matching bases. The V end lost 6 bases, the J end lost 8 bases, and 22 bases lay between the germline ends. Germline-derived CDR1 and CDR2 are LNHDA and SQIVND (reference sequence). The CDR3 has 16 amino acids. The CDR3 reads CASSRWEGRGDEKLFF. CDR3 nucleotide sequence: TGTGCCAGTAGCAGATGGGAGGGGCGGGGAGACGAAAAACTGTTTTTT.

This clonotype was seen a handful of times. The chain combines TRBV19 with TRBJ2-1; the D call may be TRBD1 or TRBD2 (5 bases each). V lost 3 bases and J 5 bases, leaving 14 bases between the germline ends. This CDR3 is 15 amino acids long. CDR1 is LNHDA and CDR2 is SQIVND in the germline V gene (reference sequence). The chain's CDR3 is CASSIPNWGNNEQFF. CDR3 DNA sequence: TGTGCCAGTAGTATCCCAAATTGGGGGAACAATGAGCAGTTCTTC.

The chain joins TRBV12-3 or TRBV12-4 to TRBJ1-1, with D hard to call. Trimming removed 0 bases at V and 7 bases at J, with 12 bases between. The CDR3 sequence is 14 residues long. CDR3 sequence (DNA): TGTGCCAGCAGTTTAGCGGCTGTCCCGAATGAAGCTTTCTTT. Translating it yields CASSLAAVPNEAFF.